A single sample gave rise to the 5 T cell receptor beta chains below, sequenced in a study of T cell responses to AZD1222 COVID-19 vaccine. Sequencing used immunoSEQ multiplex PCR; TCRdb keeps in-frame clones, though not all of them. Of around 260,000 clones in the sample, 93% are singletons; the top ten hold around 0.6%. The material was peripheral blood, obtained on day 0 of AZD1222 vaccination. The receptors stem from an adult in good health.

CDR3 sequence: CASGHYEQYF. DNA of the CDR3: TGTGCCAGCGGACACTACGAGCAGTACTTC. V is TRBV28 and J is TRBJ2-7; perhaps TRBD1 as D (5 bases). Germline V CDR1 and CDR2: MDHEN, SYDVKM. The V end was cut by 8 bases, the J end by 3 bases, with 5 bases between. The CDR3 has 10 amino acids.

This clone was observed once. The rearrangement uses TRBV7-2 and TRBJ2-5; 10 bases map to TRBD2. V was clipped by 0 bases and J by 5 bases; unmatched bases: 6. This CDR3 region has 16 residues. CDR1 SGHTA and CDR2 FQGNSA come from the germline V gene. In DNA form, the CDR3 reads TGTGCCAGCAGCTTAGCGCCTAGCGGGAGATGGGAGACCCAGTACTTC. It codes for CASSLAPSGRWETQYF. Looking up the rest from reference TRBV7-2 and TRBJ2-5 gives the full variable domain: GAGVSQSPSNKVTEKGKDVELRCDPISGHTALYWYRQSLGQGLEFLIYFQGNSAPDKSGLPSDRFSAERTGGSVSTLTIQRTQQEDSAVYLCASSLAPSGRWETQYFGPGTRLLVL.

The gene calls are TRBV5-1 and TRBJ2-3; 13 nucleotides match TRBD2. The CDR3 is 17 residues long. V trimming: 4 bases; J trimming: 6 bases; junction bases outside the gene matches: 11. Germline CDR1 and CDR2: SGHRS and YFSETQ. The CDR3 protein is CASSPTSGGGGADTQYF. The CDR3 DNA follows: TGCGCCAGCAGCCCAACTAGCGGGGGGGGCGGGGCGGATACGCAGTATTTT.

CDR3 in amino acids: CASSLGGTANEKLFF. The CDR3, as DNA: TGTGCCAGCAGCTTGGGCGGGACAGCTAATGAAAAACTGTTTTTT. The genes are TRBV5-4 and TRBJ1-4, with TRBD1 matching 7 bases. This CDR3 is 15 amino acids long. Germline loops: CDR1 SGHNT, CDR2 YYREEE (reference sequence). V was clipped by 0 bases and J by 3 bases; unmatched bases: 2.

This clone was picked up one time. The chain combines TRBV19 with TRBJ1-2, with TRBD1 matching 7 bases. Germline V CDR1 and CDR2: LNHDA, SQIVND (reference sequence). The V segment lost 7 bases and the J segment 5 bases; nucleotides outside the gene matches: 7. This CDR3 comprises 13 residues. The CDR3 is CASTETGTYGYTF. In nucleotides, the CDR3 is TGTGCCAGTACCGAGACAGGGACTTATGGCTACACCTTC.